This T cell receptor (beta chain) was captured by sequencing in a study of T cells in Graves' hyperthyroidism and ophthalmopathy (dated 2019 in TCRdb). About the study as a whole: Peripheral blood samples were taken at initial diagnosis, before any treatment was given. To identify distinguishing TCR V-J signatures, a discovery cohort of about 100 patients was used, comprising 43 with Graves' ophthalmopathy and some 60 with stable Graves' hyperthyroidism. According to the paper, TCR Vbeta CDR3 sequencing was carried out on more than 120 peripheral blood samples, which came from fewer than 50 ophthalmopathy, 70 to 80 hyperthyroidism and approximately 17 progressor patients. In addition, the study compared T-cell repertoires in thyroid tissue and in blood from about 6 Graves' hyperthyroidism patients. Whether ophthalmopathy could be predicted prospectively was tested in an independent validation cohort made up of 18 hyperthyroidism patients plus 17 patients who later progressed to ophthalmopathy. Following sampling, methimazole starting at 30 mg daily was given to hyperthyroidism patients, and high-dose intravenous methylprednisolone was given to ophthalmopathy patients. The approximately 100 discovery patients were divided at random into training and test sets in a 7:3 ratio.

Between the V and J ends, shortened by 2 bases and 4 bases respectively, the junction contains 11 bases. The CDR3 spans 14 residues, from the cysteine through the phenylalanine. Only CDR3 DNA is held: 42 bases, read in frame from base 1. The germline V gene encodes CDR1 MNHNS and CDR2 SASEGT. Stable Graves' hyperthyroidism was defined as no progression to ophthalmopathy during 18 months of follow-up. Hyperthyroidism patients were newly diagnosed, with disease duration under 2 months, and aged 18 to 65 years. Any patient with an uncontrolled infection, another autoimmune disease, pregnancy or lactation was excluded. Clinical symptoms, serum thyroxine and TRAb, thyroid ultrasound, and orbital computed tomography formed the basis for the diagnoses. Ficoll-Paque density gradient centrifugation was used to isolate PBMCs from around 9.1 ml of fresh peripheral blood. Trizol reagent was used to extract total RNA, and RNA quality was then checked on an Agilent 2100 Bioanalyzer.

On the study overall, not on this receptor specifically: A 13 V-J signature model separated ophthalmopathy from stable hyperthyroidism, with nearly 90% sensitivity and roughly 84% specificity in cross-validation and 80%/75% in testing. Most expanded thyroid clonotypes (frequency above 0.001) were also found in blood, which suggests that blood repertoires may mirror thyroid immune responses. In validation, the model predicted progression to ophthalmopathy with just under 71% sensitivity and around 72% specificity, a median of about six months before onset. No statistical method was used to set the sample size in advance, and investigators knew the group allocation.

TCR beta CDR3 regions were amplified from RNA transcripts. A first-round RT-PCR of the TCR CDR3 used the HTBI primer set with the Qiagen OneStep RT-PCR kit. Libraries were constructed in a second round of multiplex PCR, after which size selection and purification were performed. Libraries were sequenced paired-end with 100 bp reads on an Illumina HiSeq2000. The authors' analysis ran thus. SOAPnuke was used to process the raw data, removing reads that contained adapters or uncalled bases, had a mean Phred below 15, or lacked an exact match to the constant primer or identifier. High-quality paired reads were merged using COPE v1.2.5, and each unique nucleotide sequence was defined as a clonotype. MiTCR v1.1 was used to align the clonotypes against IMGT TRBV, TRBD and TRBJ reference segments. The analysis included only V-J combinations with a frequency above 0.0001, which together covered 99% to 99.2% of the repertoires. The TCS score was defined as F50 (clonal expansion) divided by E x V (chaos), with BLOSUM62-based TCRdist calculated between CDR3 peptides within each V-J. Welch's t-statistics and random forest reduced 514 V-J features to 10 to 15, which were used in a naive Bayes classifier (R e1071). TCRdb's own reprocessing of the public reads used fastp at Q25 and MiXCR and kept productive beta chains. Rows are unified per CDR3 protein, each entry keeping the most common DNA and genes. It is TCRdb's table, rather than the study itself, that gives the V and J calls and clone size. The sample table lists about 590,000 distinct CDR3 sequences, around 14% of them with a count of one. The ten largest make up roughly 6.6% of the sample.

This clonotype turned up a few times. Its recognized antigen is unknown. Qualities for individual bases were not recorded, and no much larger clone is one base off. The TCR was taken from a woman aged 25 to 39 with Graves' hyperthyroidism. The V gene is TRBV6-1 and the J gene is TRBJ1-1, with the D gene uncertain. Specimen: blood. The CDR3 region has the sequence CASSEQAMGTEAFF. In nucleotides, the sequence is TGTGCCAGCAGTGAACAGGCCATGGGCACTGAAGCTTTCTTT.